This paragraph covers one T cell receptor beta chain sequence. The target antigen is unknown. The method was immunoSEQ multiplex PCR; TCRdb's version includes in-frame clones alone and lacks a portion of them. The sample consists of roughly 200,000 clones, 80% to 95% of them appearing once. The data were obtained in a study of T cell responses to AZD1222 COVID-19 vaccine. Overall study: Timing groups of about 4 and about 12 weeks for second doses were pooled.

Study results and caveats: Close to half of all spike-specific TCRs reportedly target regions of the variants that are unmutated. The number of AZD1222 recipients seropositive at baseline was only five to seven.

Trimming pared 6 bases from V and 2 bases from J, leaving 13 bases between. This CDR3 comprises 14 residues. Germline loops: CDR1 LNHDA, CDR2 SQIVND (reference sequence). The TCR comes from an adult in good health. The chain employs TRBV19 and TRBJ1-2; the D is unclear. Sample: peripheral blood, taken on day 0 of AZD1222 vaccination. CDR3 DNA sequence: TGTGCCAGTAGGAACCCCACACTGAACTATGGCTACACCTTC. This sequence encodes CASRNPTLNYGYTF.